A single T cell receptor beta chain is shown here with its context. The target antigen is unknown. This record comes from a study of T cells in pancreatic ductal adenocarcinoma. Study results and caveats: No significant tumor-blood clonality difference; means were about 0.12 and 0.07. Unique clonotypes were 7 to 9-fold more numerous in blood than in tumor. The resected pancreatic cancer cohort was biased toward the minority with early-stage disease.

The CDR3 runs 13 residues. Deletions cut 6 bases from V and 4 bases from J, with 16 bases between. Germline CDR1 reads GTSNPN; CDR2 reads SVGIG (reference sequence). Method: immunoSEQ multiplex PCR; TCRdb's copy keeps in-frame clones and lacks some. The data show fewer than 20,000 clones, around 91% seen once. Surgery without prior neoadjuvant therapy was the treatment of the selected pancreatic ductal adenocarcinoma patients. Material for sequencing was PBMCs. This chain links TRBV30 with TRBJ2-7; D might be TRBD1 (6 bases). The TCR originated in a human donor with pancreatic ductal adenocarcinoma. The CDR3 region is CACLRDTKYEQYF. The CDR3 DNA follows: TGTGCCTGCCTAAGGGACACCAAATACGAGCAGTACTTC.